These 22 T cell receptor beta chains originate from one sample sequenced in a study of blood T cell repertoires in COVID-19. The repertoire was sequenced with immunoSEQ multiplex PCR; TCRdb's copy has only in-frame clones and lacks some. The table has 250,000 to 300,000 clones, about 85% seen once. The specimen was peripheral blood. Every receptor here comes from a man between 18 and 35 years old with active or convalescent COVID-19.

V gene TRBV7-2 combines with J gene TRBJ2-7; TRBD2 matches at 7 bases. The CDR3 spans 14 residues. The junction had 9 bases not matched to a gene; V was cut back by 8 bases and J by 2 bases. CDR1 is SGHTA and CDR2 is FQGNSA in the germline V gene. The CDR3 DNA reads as TGTGCCAGCGGGACTATGGCAGGTCCCTACGAGCAGTACTTC. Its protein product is CASGTMAGPYEQYF. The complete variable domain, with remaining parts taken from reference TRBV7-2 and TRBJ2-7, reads GAGVSQSPSNKVTEKGKDVELRCDPISGHTALYWYRQSLGQGLEFLIYFQGNSAPDKSGLPSDRFSAERTGGSVSTLTIQRTQQEDSAVYLCASGTMAGPYEQYFGPGTRLTVT.

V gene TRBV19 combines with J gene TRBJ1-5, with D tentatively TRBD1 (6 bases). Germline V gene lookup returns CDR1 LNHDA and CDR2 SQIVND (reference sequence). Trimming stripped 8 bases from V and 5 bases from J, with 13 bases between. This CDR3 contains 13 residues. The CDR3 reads CASRQDPHQPQHF. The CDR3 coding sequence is TGTGCCAGTCGACAGGACCCCCATCAGCCCCAGCATTTT.

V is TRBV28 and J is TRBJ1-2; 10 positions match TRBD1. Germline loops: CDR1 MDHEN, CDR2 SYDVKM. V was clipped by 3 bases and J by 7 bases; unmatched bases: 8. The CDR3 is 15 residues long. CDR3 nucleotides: TGTGCCAGCAGTTTCGAGGGACAGGGGCCGGGTGGCTACACCTTC. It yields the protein CASSFEGQGPGGYTF.

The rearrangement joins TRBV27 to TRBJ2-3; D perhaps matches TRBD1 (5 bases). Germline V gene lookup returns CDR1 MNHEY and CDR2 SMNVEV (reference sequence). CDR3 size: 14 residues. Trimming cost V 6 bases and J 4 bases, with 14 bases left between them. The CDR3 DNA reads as TGTGCCAGCAGAGGGGCTAGGTTTCCAGATACGCAGTATTTT. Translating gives CASRGARFPDTQYF.

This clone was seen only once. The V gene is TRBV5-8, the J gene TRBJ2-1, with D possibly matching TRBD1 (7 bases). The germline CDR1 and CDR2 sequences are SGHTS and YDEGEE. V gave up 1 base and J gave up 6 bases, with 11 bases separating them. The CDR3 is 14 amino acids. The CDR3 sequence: CASSLRQGGNEQFF. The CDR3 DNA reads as TGTGCCAGCAGCTTGCGGCAGGGGGGCAATGAGCAGTTCTTC.

The CDR3 region is CASRVGGTDYNSPLHF. The CDR3 coding sequence is TGTGCCAGCAGGGTTGGGGGGACGGACTATAATTCACCCCTCCACTTT. The V call is TRBV5-4, the J call TRBJ1-6, with D tentatively TRBD1 (5 bases). V lost 5 bases, J lost 3 bases, and 15 bases lay in between. The germline gives CDR1 SGHNT, CDR2 YYREEE (reference sequence). CDR3 size: 16 residues.

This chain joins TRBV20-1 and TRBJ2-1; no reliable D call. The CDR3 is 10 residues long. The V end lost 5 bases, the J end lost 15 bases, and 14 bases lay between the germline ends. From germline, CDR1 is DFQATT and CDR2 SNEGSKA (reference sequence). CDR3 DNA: TGCAGTGCTGCTGACAAATCCCCGTTCTTC. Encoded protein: CSAADKSPFF.

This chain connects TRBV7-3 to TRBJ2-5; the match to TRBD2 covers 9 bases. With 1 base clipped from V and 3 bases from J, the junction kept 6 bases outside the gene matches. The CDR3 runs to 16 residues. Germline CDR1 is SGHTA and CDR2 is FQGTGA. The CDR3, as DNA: TGTGCCAGCAGCTTAAACCCCGGACTAGCGAAAGAGACCCAGTACTTC. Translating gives CASSLNPGLAKETQYF.

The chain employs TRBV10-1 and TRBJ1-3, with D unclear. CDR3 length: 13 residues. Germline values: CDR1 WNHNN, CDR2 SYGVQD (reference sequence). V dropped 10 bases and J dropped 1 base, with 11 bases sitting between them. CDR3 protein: CAIHWRSGNTIYF. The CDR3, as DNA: TGCGCCATTCACTGGAGGTCTGGAAACACCATATATTTT.

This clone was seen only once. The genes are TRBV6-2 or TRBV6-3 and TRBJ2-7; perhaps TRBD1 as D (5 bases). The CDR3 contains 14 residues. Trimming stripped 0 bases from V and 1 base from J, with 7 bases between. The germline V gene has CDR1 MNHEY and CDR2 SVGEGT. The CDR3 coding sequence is TGTGCCAGCAGTTACTCCGGACAATCCTACGAGCAGTACTTC. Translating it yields CASSYSGQSYEQYF.

The CDR3 reads CASSLGTGFNGYTF. The DNA of the CDR3 is TGTGCCAGCAGCTTAGGGACAGGGTTTAATGGCTACACCTTC. This chain connects TRBV7-9 to TRBJ1-2, with 8 bases aligning to TRBD1. CDR3 length: 14 residues. After removal of 1 base from V and 6 bases from J, the junction contained 4 bases not matched to a gene. Germline CDR1 reads SEHNR; CDR2 reads FQNEAQ (reference sequence).

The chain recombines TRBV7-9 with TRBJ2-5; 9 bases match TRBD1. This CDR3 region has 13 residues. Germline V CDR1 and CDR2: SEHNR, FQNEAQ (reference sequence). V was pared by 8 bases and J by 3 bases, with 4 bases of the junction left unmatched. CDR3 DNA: TGTGCCAGCGGGACAGGGAATAAAGAGACCCAGTACTTC. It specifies CASGTGNKETQYF.

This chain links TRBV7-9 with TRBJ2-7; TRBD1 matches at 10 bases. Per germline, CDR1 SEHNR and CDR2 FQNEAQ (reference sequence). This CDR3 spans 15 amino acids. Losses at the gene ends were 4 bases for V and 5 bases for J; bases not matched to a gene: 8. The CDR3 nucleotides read TGTGCCAGCAGCTGGAAGGGACAGGGGAGGGACGAGCAGTACTTC. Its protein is CASSWKGQGRDEQYF.

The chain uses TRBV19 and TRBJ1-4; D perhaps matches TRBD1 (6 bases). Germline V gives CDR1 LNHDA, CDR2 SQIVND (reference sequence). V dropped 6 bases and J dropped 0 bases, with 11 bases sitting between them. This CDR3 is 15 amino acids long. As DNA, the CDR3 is TGTGCCAGTAGACGTCCAGGGGCAACTAATGAAAAACTGTTTTTT. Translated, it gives CASRRPGATNEKLFF.

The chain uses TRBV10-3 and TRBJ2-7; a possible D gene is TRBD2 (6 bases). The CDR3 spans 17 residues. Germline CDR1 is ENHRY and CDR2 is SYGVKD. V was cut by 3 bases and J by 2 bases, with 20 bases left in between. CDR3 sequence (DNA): TGTGCCATCAGTGAAGAACCCCCCGGGAGCCCCACCTACGAGCAGTACTTC. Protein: CAISEEPPGSPTYEQYF.

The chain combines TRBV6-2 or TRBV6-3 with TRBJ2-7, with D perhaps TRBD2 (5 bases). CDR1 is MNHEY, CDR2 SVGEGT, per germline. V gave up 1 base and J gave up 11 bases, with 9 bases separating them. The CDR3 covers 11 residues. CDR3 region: CASSYYGDKYF. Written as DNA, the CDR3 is TGTGCCAGCAGTTACTACGGGGATAAGTACTTC.

CDR3 protein: CASSQKLAGGPLGTDTQYF. The CDR3 bases are TGCGCCAGCAGCCAAAAACTAGCGGGGGGGCCCCTCGGCACAGATACGCAGTATTTT. The chain combines TRBV5-1 with TRBJ2-3; 13 bases are a match to TRBD2. The V segment lost 4 bases and the J segment 1 base; nucleotides outside the gene matches: 12. In germline, CDR1 is SGHRS, CDR2 YFSETQ. The CDR3 spans 19 residues.

DNA of the CDR3: TGTGCCAGCAGTTTTCCGTTGGGCCCGGCCCGAGAGACCCAGTACTTC. Amino acids: CASSFPLGPARETQYF. The rearrangement uses TRBV7-9 and TRBJ2-5; D remains ambiguous. The CDR3 loop spans 16 amino acids. Germline CDR1 and CDR2: SEHNR and FQNEAQ (reference sequence). Trimming took off 6 bases at V and 4 bases at J, with 21 bases between the two ends.

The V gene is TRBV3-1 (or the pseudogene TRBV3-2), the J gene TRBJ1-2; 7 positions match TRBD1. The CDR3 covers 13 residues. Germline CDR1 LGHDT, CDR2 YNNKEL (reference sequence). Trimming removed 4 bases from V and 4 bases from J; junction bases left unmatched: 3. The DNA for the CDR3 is TGTGCCAGCAGCCGGGGACAGTTCTATGGCTACACCTTC. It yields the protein CASSRGQFYGYTF.

The CDR3, as DNA: TGTGCCAGCAGCCCCCAGGGGGGCTATGAAAAACTGTTTTTT. As protein: CASSPQGGYEKLFF. The chain recombines TRBV9 with TRBJ1-4; 7 nucleotides align to TRBD1. CDR1 is SGDLS, CDR2 YYNGEE, per germline. After removal of 4 bases from V and 6 bases from J, the junction contained 6 bases not matched to a gene. The CDR3 consists of 14 residues.

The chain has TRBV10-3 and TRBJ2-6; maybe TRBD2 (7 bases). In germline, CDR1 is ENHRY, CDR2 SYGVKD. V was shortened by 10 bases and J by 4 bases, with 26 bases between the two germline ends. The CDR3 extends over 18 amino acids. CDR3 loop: CARGMGGAPSEGANVLTF. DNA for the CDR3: TGTGCCAGGGGCATGGGGGGGGCACCATCGGAAGGGGCCAACGTCCTGACTTTC.

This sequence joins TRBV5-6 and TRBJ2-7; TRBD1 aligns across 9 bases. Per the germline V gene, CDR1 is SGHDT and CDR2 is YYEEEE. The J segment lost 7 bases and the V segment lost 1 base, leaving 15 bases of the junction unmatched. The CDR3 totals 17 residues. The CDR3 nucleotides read TGTGCCAGCAGCTTGAGGCCGGGACAGGGATCCTTTAGAGAGCAGTACTTC. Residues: CASSLRPGQGSFREQYF.